The 18 T cell receptor beta chains given below trace back to one sample, sequenced in a study of blood T cell repertoires in COVID-19. Produced via immunoSEQ multiplex PCR; TCRdb's table is partial and in-frame only. The repertoire holds tens of thousands of clones, with about 86% as singletons. Input material: peripheral blood. Receptors were obtained from a woman older than 75 in a cohort sampled during active or convalescent COVID-19.

In its sample, this clone was seen a few times. The rearrangement joins TRBV19 to TRBJ1-1; 8 nucleotides match TRBD1. Germline CDR1 LNHDA, CDR2 SQIVND (reference sequence). The ends lost 2 bases at V and 2 bases at J; junction bases unmatched: 4. This CDR3 is 15 amino acids long. The CDR3 DNA reads as TGTGCCAGTAGTATAAGTGGACAGGGAAACACTGAAGCTTTCTTT. It yields the protein CASSISGQGNTEAFF.

CDR3 sequence (DNA): TGTGCCAGCAGCTGGGGACAGGGTGGAGGGGAGACCCAGTACTTC. This translates into CASSWGQGGGETQYF. The chain combines TRBV5-6 with TRBJ2-5; 9 bases agree with TRBD1. V lost 3 bases, J lost 5 bases, and 8 bases stayed unmatched. The length of the CDR3 is 15 residues. CDR1 and CDR2 (germline): SGHDT, YYEEEE.

V usage is TRBV5-1 and J usage is TRBJ2-5; D not certain. Trimming shortened V by 0 bases and J by 5 bases, and 11 bases separated the two germline ends. The CDR3 runs 14 residues. The germline CDR1 and CDR2 sequences are SGHRS and YFSETQ. CDR3: CASSLAVARETQYF. The CDR3 DNA follows: TGCGCCAGCAGCTTGGCTGTTGCGAGGGAGACCCAGTACTTC. Using reference TRBV5-1 and TRBJ2-5 for the parts outside the CDR3, the full variable domain is KAGVTQTPRYLIKTRGQQVTLSCSPISGHRSVSWYQQTPGQGLQFLFEYFSETQRNKGNFPGRFSGRQFSNSRSEMNVSTLELGDSALYLCASSLAVARETQYFGPGTRLLVL.

This clone was seen more than once but under ten times. The chain carries TRBV28 and TRBJ1-5; the match to TRBD1 covers 9 bases. Trimming removed 8 bases from V and 6 bases from J; junction bases left unmatched: 5. CDR1 and CDR2 (germline): MDHEN, SYDVKM. The CDR3 consists of 13 residues. Written as DNA, the CDR3 is TGTGCCAGCCTACAGGGGGCAGCTCAGCCCCAGCATTTT. Translated: CASLQGAAQPQHF. Looking up the rest from reference TRBV28 and TRBJ1-5 gives the full variable domain: DVKVTQSSRYLVKRTGEKVFLECVQDMDHENMFWYRQDPGLGLRLIYFSYDVKMKEKGDIPEGYSVSREKKERFSLILESASTNQTSMYLCASLQGAAQPQHFGDGTRLSIL.

The CDR3 nucleotides read TGTGCCAGCACCATTACTTCAGGGGTTGGCTACACCTTC. It is translated as CASTITSGVGYTF. The chain has TRBV5-6 and TRBJ1-2; possibly TRBD1 for D (6 bases). Germline CDR1 is SGHDT and CDR2 is YYEEEE. The CDR3 is made up of 13 amino acids. Trimming removed 6 bases from V and 7 bases from J, with 16 bases in between.

The V gene is TRBV28, the J gene TRBJ1-5; D call uncertain. Germline V gene data show CDR1 as MDHEN and CDR2 as SYDVKM. The CDR3 spans 13 residues. V lost 6 bases, J lost 5 bases, and 11 bases lay in between. The CDR3 here is CASSGEPHQPQHF. CDR3 DNA sequence: TGTGCCAGCAGCGGTGAGCCCCATCAGCCCCAGCATTTT.

This clone has a single count. The chain links TRBV2 to TRBJ1-2; D is possibly TRBD1 (6 bases). The V end was cut by 4 bases, the J end by 7 bases, with 16 bases between. CDR1 is SNHLY, CDR2 FYNNEI, per germline. The CDR3 extends over 14 amino acids. The CDR3 DNA reads as TGTGCCAGCAGTGTTGAGAATATGGGGGCTGGCTACACCTTC. It codes for CASSVENMGAGYTF.

This rearrangement joins TRBV9 to TRBJ2-2, with 8 positions matching TRBD2. CDR1 and CDR2 from the germline V gene are SGDLS and YYNGEE. The CDR3 is 16 residues long. V was clipped by 4 bases and J by 7 bases; unmatched bases: 12. This CDR3 is CASSPQVAGLIGELFF. The CDR3 region has the DNA TGTGCCAGCAGCCCACAGGTAGCGGGATTAATCGGGGAGCTGTTTTTT.

The chain uses TRBV5-1 and TRBJ1-5, with TRBD1 matching 9 bases. The CDR3 spans 15 residues. Trimming cost V 1 base and J 3 bases; bases outside gene matches: 2. Germline V gene lookup returns CDR1 SGHRS and CDR2 YFSETQ. The CDR3 protein is CASSLTGGPNQPQHF. The CDR3 region has the DNA TGCGCCAGCAGCTTGACAGGGGGCCCCAATCAGCCCCAGCATTTT.

This chain joins TRBV6-5 and TRBJ2-7; 7 bases align to TRBD1. The CDR3 loop spans 14 amino acids. CDR1 is MNHEY and CDR2 is SVGAGI in the germline V gene. Trimming cost V 7 bases and J 3 bases; bases outside gene matches: 9. For the CDR3, the DNA is TGTGCCAGCATTTGGGACAGACATTACTACGAGCAGTACTTC. Translated, it gives CASIWDRHYYEQYF.

The V call is TRBV20-1, the J call TRBJ2-7, with D maybe TRBD2 (5 bases). The V gene lost 3 bases and the J gene lost 6 bases, with 15 bases spanning the gap. In germline, CDR1 is DFQATT, CDR2 SNEGSKA (reference sequence). CDR3 length: 13 residues. The CDR3 sequence is CSASSGYEGEQYF. In DNA form, the CDR3 reads TGCAGTGCTAGTTCCGGGTACGAGGGCGAGCAGTACTTC.

The V call is TRBV6-1, the J call TRBJ1-6; possibly TRBD1 for D (6 bases). Germline V gene lookup returns CDR1 MNHNS and CDR2 SASEGT. This CDR3 comprises 14 residues. The germline V and J ends were trimmed by 3 bases and 6 bases, with 9 bases remaining between them. The CDR3 loop reads CASSDNRVNSPLHF. In DNA form, the CDR3 reads TGTGCCAGCAGTGACAACAGGGTTAATTCACCCCTCCACTTT.

The sample holds one count of this clone. V and J are TRBV19 and TRBJ2-4; D not resolved. Germline V gene data show CDR1 as LNHDA and CDR2 as SQIVND (reference sequence). The CDR3 extends over 13 amino acids. The ends were cut back, 7 bases at V and 7 bases at J, with 14 bases in the middle. In DNA, the CDR3 is TGTGCCAGTACCCCCAGACTGGGTAACATTCAGTACTTC. Translating gives CASTPRLGNIQYF.

The V and J genes are TRBV5-1 and TRBJ2-5; 10 bases are a match to TRBD2. V was clipped by 5 bases and J by 4 bases; unmatched bases: 11. CDR1 and CDR2 (germline): SGHRS, YFSETQ. This CDR3 spans 16 amino acids. Here the CDR3 reads CASSRLAGVGGETQYF. The CDR3 DNA follows: TGCGCCAGCAGTCGGCTAGCGGGAGTGGGGGGAGAGACCCAGTACTTC.

CDR3 DNA: TGCAGCGCTTGGACTGACCCTAATGAGCAGTTCTTC. This encodes CSAWTDPNEQFF. This chain links TRBV29-1 with TRBJ2-1, with a possible D match to TRBD2 (5 bases). The CDR3 totals 12 residues. V was trimmed by 7 bases and J by 7 bases, leaving 14 bases between them. CDR1 SQVTM and CDR2 ANQGSEA come from the germline V gene.

The chain employs TRBV6-5 and TRBJ2-2; 9 nucleotides align to TRBD1. V lost 5 bases to trimming and J lost 7 bases; unmatched junction nucleotides: 5. From germline, CDR1 is MNHEY and CDR2 SVGAGI. The CDR3 extends over 14 amino acids. The CDR3 coding sequence is TGTGCCAGCAGTATACAGGGGGCTAACGGGGAGCTGTTTTTT. Its protein is CASSIQGANGELFF.

The genes are TRBV19 and TRBJ2-7, with TRBD2 matching over 12 bases. Germline CDR1 LNHDA, CDR2 SQIVND (reference sequence). The CDR3 length is 15 residues. Trimming at V came to 5 bases and at J to 3 bases, leaving 5 bases not matched to a gene. CDR3 nucleotides: TGTGCCAGTAGTGCAACTAGCGGGAGGTTCTACGAGCAGTACTTC. Translation gives CASSATSGRFYEQYF.

J is TRBJ1-5 and V is TRBV4-1; no clear D gene. CDR3 length equals 17 residues. V dropped 3 bases and J dropped 7 bases, with 22 bases sitting between them. Germline V gene lookup returns CDR1 MGHRA and CDR2 YSYEKL. CDR3 loop: CASSHGRVPPIDQPQHF. The CDR3 DNA reads as TGCGCCAGCAGCCATGGCCGGGTTCCGCCGATTGACCAGCCCCAGCATTTT.